Below are 27 T cell receptor beta chains sequenced from a single sample in a study of T cells expressing NK-cell markers. After re-calling the 5' RACE reads, TCRdb lists one entry per CDR3 protein, DNA absent. Its table lists 350,000 to 450,000 distinct CDR3 sequences. Input material: blood T cells: a sorted CD56 or NKG2C T cell subset, CD4+ or CD8+ T cells, or bulk PBMC T cells (not recorded which). The receptor set was obtained from a man between 18 and 69 years old in good health.

The rearrangement joins TRBV20-1 to TRBJ2-1; without DNA, the TCRdb call of TRBD2 cannot be checked. Germline values: CDR1 DFQATT, CDR2 SNEGSKA (reference sequence). This CDR3 region has 16 residues. The CDR3 spells CSAPTGAGGTYNEQFF.

The chain employs TRBV6-1 and TRBJ1-6; the D call from TCRdb, TRBD1, cannot be confirmed without DNA. This CDR3 spans 13 amino acids. Germline CDR1 is MNHNS and CDR2 is SASEGT. The CDR3: CASSGRQLRPLHF.

The chain has TRBV20-1 and TRBJ1-5; the D call from TCRdb, TRBD1, cannot be confirmed without DNA. The CDR3 length is 15 residues. Germline loops: CDR1 DFQATT, CDR2 SNEGSKA (reference sequence). CDR3 sequence: CSASSGGGASQPQHF.

The genes are TRBV6-2 or TRBV6-3 and TRBJ1-5; there is no DNA to check the TCRdb D call of TRBD1. The CDR3 is 14 residues long. Germline V gene data show CDR1 as MNHEY and CDR2 as SVGEGT. The CDR3 loop reads CASSYSGGNQPQHF.

The chain couples TRBV12-3 or TRBV12-4 to TRBJ2-1. CDR3 length: 13 amino acids. The CDR3: CASRMDGVYEQFF.

The chain combines TRBV27 with TRBJ2-5; TCRdb's D call of TRBD2 is untestable without DNA. Per germline, CDR1 MNHEY and CDR2 SMNVEV (reference sequence). The CDR3 covers 16 residues. CDR3 sequence reads: CASSTLGWPNQETQYF.

This CDR3 is CATSRGTGGLGDLEQYF. J is TRBJ2-7 and V is TRBV15; the TRBD1 assignment by TCRdb is unverifiable without DNA. There are 17 residues in the CDR3. Germline lookup yields CDR1 LNHNV and CDR2 YYDKDF (reference sequence).

This chain uses TRBV24-1 with TRBJ2-2. Germline CDR1 KGHDR, CDR2 SFDVKD. The CDR3 sequence is 13 residues long. CDR3 protein: CATLTLGSGELFF.

The genes are TRBV5-1 and TRBJ2-5; TCRdb lists TRBD1, though no DNA is available to test this call. Germline CDR1 is SGHRS and CDR2 is YFSETQ. This CDR3 spans 15 amino acids. The CDR3 sequence: CASSWTSGGQETQYF.

This chain's CDR3 is CATRQDNEQFF. The chain couples TRBV24-1 to TRBJ2-1. CDR1 KGHDR and CDR2 SFDVKD come from the germline V gene. The CDR3 length is 11 residues.

This chain uses TRBV7-3 with TRBJ2-5; TCRdb outputs TRBD1, but without DNA this stays unchecked. The CDR3 extends over 13 amino acids. Germline values: CDR1 SGHTA, CDR2 FQGTGA. The CDR3 sequence is CASSAPPEETQYF.

V usage is TRBV7-2 and J usage is TRBJ2-2; TCRdb returns TRBD1, unconfirmable since there is no DNA. The CDR3 spans 14 residues. Germline V gene lookup returns CDR1 SGHTA and CDR2 FQGNSA. The CDR3 region is CASTPTGRVGELFF.

The genes are TRBV2 and TRBJ1-5. The CDR3 spans 15 residues. Germline CDR1 is SNHLY and CDR2 is FYNNEI. The CDR3 spells CASSDWEVGNQPQHF.

The gene calls are TRBV6-5 and TRBJ1-4. Germline values: CDR1 MNHEY, CDR2 SVGAGI. The CDR3 runs 15 residues. CDR3: CASSYSAAYNEKLFF.

The chain has TRBV28 and TRBJ2-5; TCRdb selects TRBD1, and the lack of DNA leaves this call unchecked. CDR3 size: 15 residues. Germline V gene lookup returns CDR1 MDHEN and CDR2 SYDVKM. CDR3 sequence reads: CASSLWSGGQETQYF.

The chain links TRBV5-1 to TRBJ2-5; TCRdb's assignment of TRBD1 cannot be checked, as there is no DNA. Germline loops: CDR1 SGHRS, CDR2 YFSETQ. The CDR3 sequence is 15 residues long. CDR3 protein: CASSLASGGVKTQYF.

The V gene is TRBV3-1, the J gene TRBJ1-2; lacking DNA, the TRBD1 call made by TCRdb goes unchecked. Germline CDR1 reads LGHDT; CDR2 reads YNNKEL (reference sequence). The CDR3 length is 15 residues. CDR3 residues: CASSQLGQGIYGYTF.

The rearrangement uses TRBV7-2 and TRBJ1-5. Germline V gene lookup returns CDR1 SGHTA and CDR2 FQGNSA. This CDR3 has 14 amino acids. CDR3 sequence reads: CASSYRDSNQPQHF.

The chain is built from TRBV29-1 and TRBJ2-3; the D call from TCRdb, TRBD2, cannot be confirmed without DNA. Germline assignment: CDR1 SQVTM and CDR2 ANQGSEA. This CDR3 has 14 residues. The CDR3 sequence is CSVDAGGNTDTQYF.

J is TRBJ2-7 and V is TRBV20-1; TCRdb returns TRBD2, unconfirmable since there is no DNA. This CDR3 is 16 amino acids long. Germline V lookup: CDR1 DFQATT, CDR2 SNEGSKA (reference sequence). This CDR3 is CSASGLGRSRAYEQYF.

This chain's CDR3 is CASSLAGGRGETQYF. The chain has TRBV12-3 or TRBV12-4 and TRBJ2-5. The CDR3 runs 15 residues.

The chain carries TRBV20-1 and TRBJ2-3. Germline V gene data show CDR1 as DFQATT and CDR2 as SNEGSKA (reference sequence). The CDR3 spans 14 residues. The CDR3 is CSAREGLALYTQYF.

The CDR3 region is CASSCPGQGRQETQYF. The chain is built from TRBV6-9 and TRBJ2-5; no DNA is available, so the TRBD1 call from TCRdb remains unchecked. The CDR3 runs 16 residues. The germline V gene has CDR1 MNHGY and CDR2 SVAAGI.

CDR3 protein: CASTQGWNTEAFF. This sequence joins TRBV6-4 and TRBJ1-1; as DNA is missing, the TRBD1 call by TCRdb cannot be tested. The CDR3 length is 13 residues. Germline assignment: CDR1 MRHNA and CDR2 SNTAGT.

The J gene is TRBJ2-5, the V gene TRBV12-3 or TRBV12-4. The CDR3 loop spans 14 amino acids. This CDR3 reads CASSLKGIQETQYF.

The V gene is TRBV6-1, the J gene TRBJ1-6. The CDR3 has 14 residues. Germline CDR1 reads MNHNS; CDR2 reads SASEGT. This chain's CDR3 is CASSEAGLRSPLHF.

The chain carries TRBV2 and TRBJ2-3; absent DNA, TCRdb's TRBD1 call cannot be checked. Germline-derived CDR1 and CDR2 are SNHLY and FYNNEI. CDR3 length: 12 residues. CDR3 sequence: CASSPGPDTQYF.